This T cell receptor beta chain was sequenced for a study of shared clonotypes between healthy human individuals (dated by TCRdb to about 2020). Background for the entire study: The cohort comprised a couple of women and a few men aged 18 to 49 years. For each donor, CD4 naive and CD4 memory were each given three plates, CD8 naive was given two plates, and CD8 memory was given one plate. Leukapheresis yielded between about 0.85 and 10 billion PBMCs per donor. To increase sequencing depth and limit assay-specific biases, TCR repertoire library preparation and sequencing were carried out by different laboratories using diverse techniques. To estimate repertoire size and how much clonotype sharing occurs between individuals, the study deeply sequenced the blood TCR repertoires of about five healthy adults.

On this clone itself: What antigen it recognizes has not been identified. No qualities accompany the bases; no much larger clone lies one base away.

Reading the germline V gene gives CDR1 SGHTA and CDR2 FQGNSA. Relative to germline, V is missing 3 bases and J is missing 2 bases, with 2 bases of the junction outside any gene match. Including the terminal cysteine and phenylalanine, the CDR3 comprises 14 residues. The only DNA kept is the CDR3, 42 bases in frame from the first base. Healthy HIV-negative adults with no recently reported acute infections or vaccinations were included as donors. Only Caucasian adults living in Nashville, Tennessee, USA were represented among the donors. CD4+ T cells were enriched through magnetic negative selection, after which naive cells were positively selected on CD45RA and the remaining negative fraction served as the memory subset. After blood collection by leukapheresis, PBMCs were isolated using Ficoll-Histopaque density gradient centrifugation and then cryopreserved in the vapor phase of liquid nitrogen. Purity and quantity of every magnetically sorted T cell population were checked by analytical flow cytometry. From each sorted fraction, genomic DNA was isolated and quantified by UV absorbance on a Nanodrop 2000c.

TCR CDR3 regions were amplified from genomic DNA by multiplex PCR using the deep immunoSEQ assay. Genomic DNA extracted from each cell subset was distributed evenly over all wells of several immunoSEQ 96-well plates, and each plate served as one replicate. Each replicate PCR for sorted subsets received roughly 0.2 ug genomic DNA, equal to around 32,000 T cell genomes. Purified libraries were measured with a Qubit 3.0 fluorometer, size-checked on a Bioanalyzer 2100, and measured again with the KAPA Library Quantification kit. Each immunoSEQ 96-well plate was sequenced on its own single-read 150-cycle Illumina NextSeq 550 flow cell. In the paper's pipeline: Because the immunoSEQ output included only junctional sequences and no quality scores, the filtering could not be the same as the filtering used for full-length reads. Sequences were annotated with PyIR, a Python wrapper for IgBLAST v1.9, and V/J genes and CDR3 were assigned using IMGT germline references. Any read was removed if the V/J assignment was weak (E-value above 1e-6), the CDR3 was missing, or the read contained stop codons, out-of-frame junctions, or ambiguous translated residues. A V3J clonotype was defined by an identical inferred V gene, J gene, and CDR3 amino acid sequence. To compute the percentage overlap between repertoires, the number of shared unique clonotypes was divided by the size of the smaller repertoire. Three approaches were used to assess repertoire richness: RTK rarefaction, the Chao1 estimator, and Recon v2.1 estimates of unobserved clonotypes. Generation probabilities for all TCRbeta clonotypes obtained by the gDNA method from a handful of donors were computed using OLGA. In its TCRdb copy, this immuneACCESS table keeps in-frame sequences only and misses some clones. Where compared with another copy, unresolved V genes explain less than half of these, and the others have no known cause. That table is the source of V, J and clone size, and D and trimming were worked out from the DNA. This sample holds some 2.1 million clones; over 85% were observed only once. The top ten clonotypes cover 0.13% of the sample.

Paper-wide results and their limitations: The small number of donors limited the genetic and exposure-history diversity represented. Compared with non-shared clonotypes, clonotypes shared by all four sorted-subset donors had higher generation probabilities. Even with the large sequencing depth, rarefaction of the sorted-subset datasets indicated that sequencing was incomplete. Naive subsets generally had larger estimated clonotype richness than memory subsets. Sharing across a handful of donors was observed for about 5% of naive CD4, 3.5% of naive CD8, 2% to 2.5% of memory CD4, and about 0.4% of memory CD8 clonotypes. Sampling was limited to blood, and TCR repertoires in tissue likely differ from TCR repertoires in blood. Based on pairwise subsampling, the degree of clonotype sharing among donors was expected to be affected by sequencing depth.

This clonotype was obtained from a man aged 18 to 30 in good health. The chain is encoded by TRBV7-2 joined to TRBJ2-7, with 9 central nucleotides matching TRBD1. Material: naive CD4+ T cells sorted from blood. The cell subset or site label here, explained by the study, means: CD45RA+ positively selected. The nucleotide sequence reads TGTGCCAGCAGCTTTACAGGGGGCCCCTACGAGCAGTACTTC. Its protein is CASSFTGGPYEQYF.